This TCR beta chain was recovered during a study of identical twins (dated by TCRdb to between 2015 and 2016). Describing the broader study: To test whether fetal clonotypes persist, this study deep-sequenced TCR alpha and beta repertoires from monozygotic twins, from unrelated adults of various ages, and from cord blood. To rule out contamination, the twin experiments were replicated at different times with different library preparation protocols.

Every donor in the study was a healthy Caucasian. Three pairs of female monozygotic twins, all aged roughly 18 to 29 years, were included in the twin cohort. RNA for TCR libraries was isolated from peripheral blood mononuclear cells. This clonotype was found a few times. The specificity of this receptor is unknown. Base qualities were left out, and no much larger clone turns up one base away. Measured from the cysteine to the phenylalanine, the CDR3 is 15 residues long. The kept DNA is CDR3 alone, 45 bases in frame from the first base. The method was 5' RACE. TCRdb shows the sequencer as Illumina HiSeq 2000. Template switching introduced a universal primer binding site; the final cDNA contained a unique molecular identifier, enabling accurate counting of TCR cDNA molecules. First-strand cDNA for TCR alpha and beta chains was synthesized from specific primers in the conserved constant-segment region. To control for contamination, every cDNA library was double barcoded, receiving both a SMART-Mk sample barcode and Illumina barcodes. TruSeq adapter sequences and Illumina sample barcodes were added in two successive PCR steps. Sequencing of the TCR alpha and beta cDNA libraries was done on the Illumina HiSeq platform using custom primers. The authors' analysis ran thus. MiGEC processed the raw reads to extract unique molecular identifiers, while MiXCR was used to determine the CDR3 positions. For each individual, recombination models were inferred using an EM algorithm with the repgenHMM and IGoR tools. The analysis of shared clonotypes was done with the tcR package in R, with sharing normalized by the product of cloneset sizes. Out-of-frame nonproductive sequences were analyzed to study raw recombination free of thymic and clonal selection effects. TCRdb ran its own pipeline on the public reads, namely fastp trimming at Q25 and MiXCR clone calling, and kept in-frame beta chains. One record per CDR3 amino acid sequence lists the most common genes and DNA. These V and J calls derive from TCRdb rather than the authors' analysis. The sample includes about 660,000 distinct CDR3 sequences, with less than 10% observed a single time. Around 0.98% of the sample lies in the top ten.

General study outcomes and caveats: Out-of-frame TCR alpha sequences shared between twins showed an excess of low generation-probability sequences compared with coincidental sharing between unrelated individuals. Fewer insertions were carried by abundant cord blood beta clonotypes, a similar but weaker trend appeared in young adult naive repertoires, and no such trend appeared in memory repertoires. In beta out-of-frame sequences, excess twin sharing was weaker, because having fewer shared sequences lowered the signal-to-noise ratio. In monozygotic twins, recombination models systematically underestimated out-of-frame TCR alpha sharing, but the models matched the sharing seen between unrelated individuals. Because the same donors could not be followed over many years, the conclusions relied on cross-sectional statistical analysis. Invariant T cells such as MAIT and iNKT could partly confound zero-insertion analyses, although diverse VJ usage argued against such confounding for most clonotypes.

These sequences were also reported in another study, on yellow fever vaccine responses in identical twins. As noted in the second study: The authors reported that the T cell response to vaccination in identical twins appeared partly convergent and partly personalized. Focusing on identical twins, the study followed the T cell clones that responded to the vaccine, and did so with precision.

The sequenced material came from PBMCs. The rearranged chain carries TRBV21-1 and TRBJ1-4; TRBD1, the table's D call, was not compared with the DNA. TRBV21-1 is tagged as a pseudogene. The TCR was taken from a woman between 18 and 30 years old in good health. The CDR3 protein is CASSRQGVHNEKLFF. Here is the DNA: TGTGCCAGCAGCAGACAGGGGGTGCATAATGAAAAACTGTTTTTT.